A single sample is the source of the 10 T cell receptor beta chains below, sequenced in a study of blood T cell repertoires in COVID-19. The repertoire was sequenced with immunoSEQ multiplex PCR; TCRdb's copy has only in-frame clones and lacks some. The repertoire includes approximately 130,000 clones, roughly 80% of them detected once, and about 20% sits in the top ten. The sequencing sample was made of PBMCs or T cells enriched from blood (not recorded which). These receptors originate from a man aged 30 to 39 who had recovered from COVID-19.

V gene TRBV11-2 combines with J gene TRBJ2-3, with no clear D. V was shortened by 0 bases and J by 6 bases, with 7 bases between the two germline ends. The V gene's germline CDR1 is SGHAT and CDR2 FQNNGV. CDR3 length: 13 residues. CDR3 nucleotides: TGTGCCAGCAGCTTAGATCGAGTGGATACGCAGTATTTT. This gives the protein CASSLDRVDTQYF.

The V call is TRBV4-1, the J call TRBJ1-1; tentatively, D is TRBD1 (5 bases). CDR1 and CDR2 from the germline V gene are MGHRA and YSYEKL. V lost 0 bases and J 5 bases, leaving 10 bases between the germline ends. This CDR3 is 14 amino acids long. The DNA of the CDR3 is TGCGCCAGCAGCCAAGACAGGGCGGGGACTGAAGCTTTCTTT. Its protein product is CASSQDRAGTEAFF.

V is TRBV4-1 and J is TRBJ1-1, with TRBD1 matching over 8 bases. CDR3 length: 14 residues. CDR1 is MGHRA, CDR2 YSYEKL, per germline. Trimming took 3 bases from V and 7 from J; bases not matched to a gene: 7. The CDR3 DNA follows: TGCGCCAGCAGCCAGAAGACAGGGGAGGTTGAAGCTTTCTTT. It is translated as CASSQKTGEVEAFF.

The rearrangement links TRBV19 to TRBJ2-1; 7 bases fit TRBD2. The CDR3 has 18 amino acids. V was clipped by 5 bases and J by 7 bases; unmatched bases: 20. Germline V gene data show CDR1 as LNHDA and CDR2 as SQIVND (reference sequence). CDR3: CASSHNREGRSDGNEQFF. The DNA of the CDR3 is TGTGCCAGTAGTCATAATAGGGAGGGTCGGTCGGATGGTAATGAGCAGTTCTTC.

The V call is TRBV18, the J call TRBJ2-5, with 8 bases matching TRBD1. The CDR3 has 15 amino acids. Trimming at V came to 6 bases and at J to 5 bases, leaving 11 bases not matched to a gene. From germline, CDR1 is KGHSH and CDR2 LQKENI. The CDR3 DNA follows: TGTGCCAGCTCGCTGCAGGGGGCCAATAAGGAGACCCAGTACTTC. Its protein product is CASSLQGANKETQYF. Full variable domain (rest looked up from reference TRBV18 and TRBJ2-5): NAGVMQNPRHLVRRRGQEARLRCSPMKGHSHVYWYRQLPEEGLKFMVYLQKENIIDESGMPKERFSAEFPKEGPSILRIQQVVRGDSAAYFCASSLQGANKETQYFGPGTRLLVL.

The chain carries TRBV5-5 and TRBJ2-7; maybe TRBD2 (6 bases). V gave up 4 bases and J gave up 2 bases, with 13 bases separating them. Germline V gene data show CDR1 as SGHKS and CDR2 as YYEKEE (reference sequence). The CDR3 is made up of 14 amino acids. CDR3 protein: CASSPGRGPYEQYF. The CDR3 DNA reads TGTGCCAGCAGCCCAGGGCGGGGCCCCTACGAGCAGTACTTC. Using reference TRBV5-5 and TRBJ2-7 for the parts outside the CDR3, the full variable domain is DAGVTQSPTHLIKTRGQQVTLRCSPISGHKSVSWYQQVLGQGPQFIFQYYEKEERGRGNFPDRFSARQFPNYSSELNVNALLLGDSALYLCASSPGRGPYEQYFGPGTRLTVT.

This chain joins TRBV7-9 and TRBJ2-2; the D gene is possibly TRBD1 (6 bases). Germline V gene lookup returns CDR1 SEHNR and CDR2 FQNEAQ (reference sequence). The CDR3 loop spans 15 amino acids. With 7 bases removed from V and 7 bases from J, the gap between germline ends came to 19 bases. The DNA of the CDR3 is TGTGCCAGCACAATTGGACAGCTGATCAACGGGGAGCTGTTTTTT. Encoded protein: CASTIGQLINGELFF.

In this sample, this clone turned up once. The rearrangement joins TRBV4-1 to TRBJ1-4; D might be TRBD1 (5 bases). This CDR3 has 20 amino acids. Trimming took 5 bases from V and 2 from J, leaving 27 bases between them. Germline CDR1 reads MGHRA; CDR2 reads YSYEKL. CDR3 nucleotides: TGCGCCAGCAGCGCCAGAGCGGGGTTACAGGTAATACGGACTAATGAAAAACTGTTTTTT. This encodes CASSARAGLQVIRTNEKLFF.

The chain couples TRBV10-1 to TRBJ1-1, with 9 bases matching TRBD1. J was trimmed by 3 bases and V by 6 bases; bases with no gene match: 8. The germline V gene encodes CDR1 WNHNN and CDR2 SYGVQD (reference sequence). The CDR3 covers 15 residues. CDR3 region: CASSPQDRGYTEAFF. For the CDR3, the DNA is TGCGCCAGCAGCCCCCAGGACAGGGGTTACACTGAAGCTTTCTTT.

The chain recombines TRBV21-1 with TRBJ2-7; the DNA was not used to check the table's D call, TRBD1. TRBV21-1 is classified as a pseudogene. The CDR3 is made up of 14 amino acids. Here the CDR3 DNA reads TGTGCCAGCAGCAAACCGGGACAGGGGGACGAGCAGTACGTC. Its translation: CASSKPGQGDEQYV.